Detailed here is one T cell receptor beta chain. Its antigen remains unknown. Treatment denoted: 19 received Ad26.COV2.S at low or high dose, single or two shots; five or six received placebo; per-sample allocation not given. Each sample was drawn 63 days after the first injection (of vaccine or placebo). Germline assignment: CDR1 SGHVS and CDR2 FNYEAQ. V was cut by 1 base and J by 1 base, with 10 bases left in between. The CDR3 is made up of 15 amino acids. This specimen belongs to a study of Ad26.COV2.S vaccination and SARS-CoV-2 variants. Overall study context: Enrolled in COV1001, the donor was in the Ad26.COV2.S trial arm, which received the vaccine. Recipients of Ad26.COV2.S got it intramuscularly, once or twice 56 days apart. Whole-study findings and limits: It was found that vaccine and placebo recipients had similar non-spike TCR breadth. There was reportedly substantial breadth in spike-specific CD8+ and CD4+ T cell responses after vaccination.

Produced via immunoSEQ multiplex PCR; TCRdb's table is partial and in-frame only. The repertoire holds 250,000 or so clones, roughly 85% seen once, with just under 3% in the top ten. The chain combines TRBV7-6 with TRBJ2-5; D not certain. The sequences come from peripheral blood, collected in a trial of Ad26.COV2.S vaccine versus placebo. The TCR sequence derives from a person between 18 and 60 years old who received the Ad26.COV2.S COVID-19 vaccine or a placebo. CDR3 bases: TGTGCCAGCAGCTTAGTTTGGGGAATCCAAGAGACCCAGTACTTC. Residues: CASSLVWGIQETQYF.